What follows is one T cell receptor beta chain and its context. This clone was detected a few times. Its binding antigen is unknown. No base quality information exists; no much larger clone differs at one position. Other DNA sequences in the same sample also yield this CDR3. Library creation used the immunoSEQ multiplex PCR assay. A mixture of 60 forward primers for TCR Vbeta segments and 13 reverse primers for TCR Jbeta segments was used in the multiplex PCR. Amplification of the CDR3 region of rearranged TCR beta genes was performed with a multiplex PCR assay on genomic DNA. The Illumina HiSeq System was used to sequence the amplified TCR beta libraries as 87-base-pair reads. As for the authors' bioinformatics: A later analysis counted approximately 84 million unique TCR beta chains across the 700 or so repertoires, and some 11 million of these chains were shared by at least two donors. To remove PCR and sequencing errors, raw reads were error-corrected and collapsed into unique sequences using a nearest-neighbor algorithm that merged closely related sequences. Alignment of CDR3 sequences to IMGT reference sequences was used to assign V, D and J gene segments. For a sequence to be retained, a match of at least six nucleotides was required to both a V gene segment and a J gene segment. Rearrangements were called productive when the CDR3 lacked stop codons and stayed in frame with V and J; all others were non-productive. Following IMGT convention, CDR3 was defined as the stretch from the second conserved V-encoded cysteine up to the conserved J-encoded phenylalanine. The earlier analysis of some 600 of the donors excluded sequences that lacked an unambiguous match to a single V gene segment. In an earlier analysis of 450 to 700 of the donors, V segments were called functional above 56.7% productive rearrangements and were called segregating when the between-donor standard deviation exceeded 5%. To diagnose cytomegalovirus status from the catalog of TCR beta chain sequences, a statistical classification framework was built. V and J gene assignment, in a later analysis, came from comparing TCR nucleotide sequences with IMGT/GENE-DB human TR gene sequences. A later analysis assigned CDR3 sequences and most-parsimonious VDJ recombination scenarios with the TCRdist pipeline. A later analysis defined each TCR beta chain by its CDR3 amino acid sequence plus V-gene family, and excluded reads lacking a unique V-gene family. In a later analysis, approximately 640 highly shared, low-generation-probability nucleotide sequences were removed to address suspected cross-contamination and a sequencing artifact. In a later analysis, a clonal expansion index for each public chain was calculated from normalized within-repertoire ranks of inferred template counts. In a later analysis, generation probabilities were computed with a VDJ recombination model fitted to out-of-frame rearrangements, and the resulting probabilities were checked against IGoR. In a later analysis, hypergeometric tests were used to score TCR-TCR, TCR-HLA and TCR-CMV co-occurrence, with a repertoire-size bias correction applied to TCR pairs. A later analysis estimated false discovery rates by permuting HLA or CMV assignments 20 times. A later analysis grouped co-occurring TCRs with DBSCAN, adding TCRdist sequence similarity when clustering within HLA-allele-positive subsets. Repertoires with fewer than 30,000 or more than 120,000 public chains, plus five repertoires with anomalous nucleotide sharing, were excluded from co-occurrence clustering. TCRdb mirrors the immuneACCESS table, restricted to in-frame sequences. Some clones are absent from its copies; in checked studies, under half trace to an unresolved V gene, and the reason for the others is unknown. V, J and clone size are those of that table, while D and trimming were read from the DNA. In all, the sample holds over 100,000 clones, and about 76% of those were seen once. The ten largest clonotypes hold more than 6% of the sample.

V is cut by 3 bases and J by 6 bases, and the space between the germline ends is 6 bases. CDR1 and CDR2 were assigned from the germline V gene (reference sequence) as DFQATT and SNEGSKA. The CDR3 sequence holds 11 residues, the cysteine and phenylalanine included. Only CDR3 DNA remains: 33 bases, in frame from the first base. The sample belongs to a study of cytomegalovirus exposure and HLA in healthy donors (dated by TCRdb to 2015 to 2018). Study-wide context: An earlier analysis of under 600 of the donors reported roughly 270 Gb of sequence data and 100 million to 130 million unique TCR beta sequences from 150 million to 200 million T cells. An early release that covered roughly 600 HLA-typed donors contained approximately 300 gigabases of sequencing data and 80 million or so unique TCR sequences. Among the roughly 400 genotyped donors, around 81% belonged to the genetic ancestry cluster associated with self-reported Caucasian donors. The study was designed to test whether signatures of past pathogen exposure could be identified by cataloging public T cell receptors. Using immunosequencing, the study profiled T cell repertoires from 666 subjects and related those repertoires to cytomegalovirus serostatus. Along with the roughly 700-subject first cohort, a separate validation cohort of over a hundred different subjects was used. The study combined high-throughput TCR immunosequencing, statistical association of individual TCRs with disease status, and machine learning to predict cytomegalovirus infection status. To study patterns of TCR occurrence, a later analysis re-analyzed previously published TCR beta repertoires from 550 to 800 donors and added high-resolution HLA genotyping. In the later analysis, no new phenotypic data were used to find candidate immune exposures; instead, reliance was placed on TCR beta sequences and their occurrence across donors. In an earlier analysis of 587 of the donors, high-throughput TCR beta sequencing was used to judge whether each TCR beta V gene segment behaved as functional or pseudogenic. Donor age, sex, ethnicity and CMV serostatus were compiled together with the repertoire data. In a later genetic analysis, genome-wide SNP genotypes for about 65% of the roughly 670 donors were used, and that subset was treated as a discovery cohort. Every repertoire in the discovery cohort had been generated on one and the same sequencing platform. Both class I and class II loci were covered by HLA typing, at four-digit resolution. Typing coverage varied by locus: 629-630 donors for A, B, C, DRB1 and DQB1; approximately 500 for DQA1; approximately 610 for DPA1; fewer than 480 for DPB1. Roughly 5 DR-DQ haplotypes were handled as single units for association and clustering, since linkage in the cohort was strong. Among 398 genotyped donors of the cohort, an average of about 240,000 unique TCR beta nucleotide sequences were sequenced per donor, around 18% of them non-productive. Paper-wide results and their limitations: Broadly in line with IMGT annotations, most TCR beta V segments showed up in productive rearrangements about 87% or about 30% of the time in an earlier analysis of some 590 of the donors. In a later analysis, around 15,000 TCR beta sequences were associated with specific HLA alleles at a false discovery rate of 0.05. Several of the top co-occurrence clusters appeared to be linked to parvovirus B19, influenza, CMV and Epstein-Barr virus, according to a later analysis. Some IMGT-functional V segments, including TRBV6-2 and TRBV6-3, could not be told apart with the 87-base-pair reads, so those segments were excluded. V-gene and J-gene trimming of TCR beta chains was associated with a missense DCLRE1C variant in a later genetic analysis, and the association was replicated in an independent cohort. Because counts were too low, around 17 rarely observed V segments, including chromosome 9 orphons, were left out of the earlier analysis of roughly 600 of the donors. The study gave a list of 150 to 200 TCR beta chains associated with cytomegalovirus. Compared with the 666-donor mean, donors in an Asian-associated ancestry cluster had fewer N-insertions in productive TCRs, according to a later genetic analysis. Immune exposure information for the cohort was limited to CMV serostatus. A few of the identified cytomegalovirus-associated TCR beta chains were confirmed in vitro to be specific for cytomegalovirus antigens. A later analysis found that most CMV-associated TCR beta chains appeared HLA-restricted, with HLA associations seemingly driven largely by CMV exposure. In a later analysis, HLA-associated TCR beta chains were found to be more clonally expanded and to have lower generation probabilities than equally common non-associated chains. When HLA alleles, especially DR and DQ, strongly co-occurred, TCR associations were difficult to assign to individual alleles. According to the authors, the approach could potentially be generalized to other disease states and immunological phenotypes. The presence/absence analyses assumed that sequencing depth was roughly uniform across donors, and that assumption may not be true. While some public TCRs were present in many individuals, most TCR sequences turned up only very rarely across donors. This cohort had only TCR beta chains sequenced, and the lack of alpha or paired-chain data limited which features could be detected. Linkage disequilibrium might explain the correlated functional status among segregating V segments, but an unknown experimental factor could not be excluded. Because HLA typing was unavailable for some donors at each locus, only the typed subset was used in association tests. Cytomegalovirus status was reported to be diagnosed by the classifier with high specificity and sensitivity in both the original and validation cohorts. A cluster of highly shared sequence variants was judged likely to be a technical artifact of the sequencing pipeline. A further reported finding was that TCR beta sequences accurately predicted the HLA-A and HLA-B alleles for most subjects in the first cohort. A later analysis found that TCR association rates varied across HLA loci, with DRB1 alleles showing the most associated TCRs and HLA-C alleles the fewest.

The cohort comprised hundreds of healthy bone marrow donors. Cohort members were all nominally healthy when sampled, although unrecorded immune exposures were likely present. The donor tested CMV seropositive, placing the donor among the 290 or so seropositive members of the cohort. A peripheral blood sample was provided by each donor, and peripheral blood mononuclear cells were used for TCR beta sequencing. Genomic DNA was extracted from the blood cell samples with the Qiagen DNeasy Blood Extraction Kit. The specimen sequenced was PBMCs. The chain couples TRBV20-1 to TRBJ2-1, with TRBD1 perhaps the D gene, on 5 matching bases. The clonotype comes from a man between 35 and 55 years old in good health and CMV-seropositive. CDR3 loop: CSARQGNEQFF. The nucleotide sequence is given as TGCAGTGCTAGGCAGGGCAATGAGCAGTTCTTC.